This T cell receptor (beta chain) was observed in a study of CD8+ T cells in alopecia areata. Trimming removed 5 bases at V and 8 bases at J, with 17 bases between. From germline, CDR1 is MDHEN and CDR2 SYDVKM. This CDR3 contains 14 residues. In regard to this clone: Its specificity is not known.

Extraction of RNA preceded its reverse transcription into cDNA, which served as the sequencing template. The repertoire was sequenced with immunoSEQ multiplex PCR; TCRdb's copy has only in-frame clones and lacks some. The sample consists of about 100,000 clones, roughly 64% of them appearing once. Study-level points and caveats: Especially in alopecia totalis/universalis, lesional scalp showed greater clonality than normal scalp did.

The sequence came from a human donor in good health. This chain joins TRBV28 and TRBJ2-3, with D possibly matching TRBD2 (5 bases). Sequencing was done on a sample of CD8+ T cells sorted from blood. CDR3 loop: CASSRVGAWSTQYF. CDR3 DNA: TGTGCCAGCAGTCGCGTGGGAGCTTGGTCTACGCAGTATTTT.